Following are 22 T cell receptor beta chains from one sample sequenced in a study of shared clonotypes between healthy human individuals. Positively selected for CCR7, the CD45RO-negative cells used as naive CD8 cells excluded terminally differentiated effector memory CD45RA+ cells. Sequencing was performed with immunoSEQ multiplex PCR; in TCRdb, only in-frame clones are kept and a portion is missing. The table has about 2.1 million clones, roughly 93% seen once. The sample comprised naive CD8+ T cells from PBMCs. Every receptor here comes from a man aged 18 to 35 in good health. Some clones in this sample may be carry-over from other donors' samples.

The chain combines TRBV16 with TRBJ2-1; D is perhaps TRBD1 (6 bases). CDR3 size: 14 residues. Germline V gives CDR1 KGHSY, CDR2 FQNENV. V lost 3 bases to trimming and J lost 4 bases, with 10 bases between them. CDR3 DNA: TGTGCCAGCAGCCACAGGGGTCAATACAATGAGCAGTTCTTC. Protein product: CASSHRGQYNEQFF.

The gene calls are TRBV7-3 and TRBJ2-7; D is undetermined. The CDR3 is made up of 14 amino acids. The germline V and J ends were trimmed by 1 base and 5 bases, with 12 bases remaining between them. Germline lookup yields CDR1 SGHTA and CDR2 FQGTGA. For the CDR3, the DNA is TGTGCCAGCAGCTTAATTGGTCCCAGCCACGAGCAGTACTTC. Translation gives CASSLIGPSHEQYF.

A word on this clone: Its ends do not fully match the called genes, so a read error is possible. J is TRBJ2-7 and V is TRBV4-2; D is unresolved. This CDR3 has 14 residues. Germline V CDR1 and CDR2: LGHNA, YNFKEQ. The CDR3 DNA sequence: TGTGCCAGCAGCCAAGATCCATTCCCCCTGGCGAAGGACTTC. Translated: CASSQDPFPLAKDF.

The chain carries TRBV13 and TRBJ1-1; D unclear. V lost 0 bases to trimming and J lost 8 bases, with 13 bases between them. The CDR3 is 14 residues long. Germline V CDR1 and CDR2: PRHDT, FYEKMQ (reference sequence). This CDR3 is CASSLGQSQYEAFF. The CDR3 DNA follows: TGTGCCAGCAGCTTAGGCCAAAGCCAGTACGAAGCTTTCTTT. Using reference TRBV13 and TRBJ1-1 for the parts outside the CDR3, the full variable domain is AAGVIQSPRHLIKEKRETATLKCYPIPRHDTVYWYQQGPGQDPQFLISFYEKMQSDKGSIPDRFSAQQFSDYHSELNMSSLELGDSALYFCASSLGQSQYEAFFGQGTRLTVV.

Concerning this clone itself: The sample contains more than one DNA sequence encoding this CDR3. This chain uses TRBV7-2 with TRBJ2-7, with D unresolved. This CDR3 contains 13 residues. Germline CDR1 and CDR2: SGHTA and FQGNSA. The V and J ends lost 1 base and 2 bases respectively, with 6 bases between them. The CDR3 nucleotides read TGTGCCAGCAGCTTAGTTTCCGCCTACGAGCAGTACTTC. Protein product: CASSLVSAYEQYF.

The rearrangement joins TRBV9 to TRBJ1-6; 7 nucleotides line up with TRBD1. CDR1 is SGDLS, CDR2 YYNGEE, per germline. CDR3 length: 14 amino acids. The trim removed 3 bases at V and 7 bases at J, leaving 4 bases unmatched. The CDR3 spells CASSAGTANSPLHF. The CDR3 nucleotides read TGTGCCAGCAGCGCGGGGACAGCAAATTCACCCCTCCACTTT.

The CDR3 protein is CASSQEKQQGFYEQYF. CDR3 bases: TGCGCCAGCAGCCAAGAAAAGCAACAGGGGTTCTACGAGCAGTACTTC. The chain recombines TRBV4-1 with TRBJ2-7; TRBD1 aligns across 7 bases. Looked up from germline, CDR1 is MGHRA and CDR2 is YSYEKL. The CDR3 is 16 amino acids. The ends lost 0 bases at V and 3 bases at J; junction bases unmatched: 8.

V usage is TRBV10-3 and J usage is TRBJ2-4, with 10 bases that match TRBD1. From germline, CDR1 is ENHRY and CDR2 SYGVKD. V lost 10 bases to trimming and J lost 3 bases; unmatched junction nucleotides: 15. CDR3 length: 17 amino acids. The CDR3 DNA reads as TGTGCCACCCAACTCTCCGGGACAGGGGCAGACAAAAACATTCAGTACTTC. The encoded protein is CATQLSGTGADKNIQYF.

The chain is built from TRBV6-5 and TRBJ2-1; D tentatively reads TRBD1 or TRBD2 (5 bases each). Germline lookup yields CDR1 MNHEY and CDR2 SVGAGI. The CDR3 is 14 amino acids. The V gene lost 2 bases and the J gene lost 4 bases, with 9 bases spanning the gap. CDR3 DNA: TGTGCCAGCAGTTACGGGACCCGATACAATGAGCAGTTCTTC. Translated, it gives CASSYGTRYNEQFF.

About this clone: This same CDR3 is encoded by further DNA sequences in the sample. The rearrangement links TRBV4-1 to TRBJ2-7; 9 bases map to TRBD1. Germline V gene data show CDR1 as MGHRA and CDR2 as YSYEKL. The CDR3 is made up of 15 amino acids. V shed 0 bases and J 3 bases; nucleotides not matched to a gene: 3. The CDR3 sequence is CASSQDKGQGYEQYF. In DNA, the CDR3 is TGCGCCAGCAGCCAAGATAAGGGACAGGGCTACGAGCAGTACTTC.

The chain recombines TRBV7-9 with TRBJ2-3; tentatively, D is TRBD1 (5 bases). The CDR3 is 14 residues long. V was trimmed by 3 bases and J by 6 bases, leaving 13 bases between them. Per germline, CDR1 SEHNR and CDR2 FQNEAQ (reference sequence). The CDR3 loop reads CASSFREMADTQYF. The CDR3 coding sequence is TGTGCCAGCAGCTTCAGGGAAATGGCGGATACGCAGTATTTT. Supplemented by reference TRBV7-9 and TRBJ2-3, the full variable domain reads DTGVSQNPRHKITKRGQNVTFRCDPISEHNRLYWYRQTLGQGPEFLTYFQNEAQLEKSRLLSDRFSAERPKGSFSTLEIQRTEQGDSAMYLCASSFREMADTQYFGPGTRLTVL.

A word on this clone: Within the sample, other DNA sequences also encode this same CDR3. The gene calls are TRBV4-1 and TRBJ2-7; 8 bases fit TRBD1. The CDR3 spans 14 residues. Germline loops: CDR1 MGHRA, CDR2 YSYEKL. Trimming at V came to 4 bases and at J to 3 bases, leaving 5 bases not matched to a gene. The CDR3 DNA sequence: TGCGCCAGCAGCCCTCGGGACAGGCACTACGAGCAGTACTTC. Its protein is CASSPRDRHYEQYF.

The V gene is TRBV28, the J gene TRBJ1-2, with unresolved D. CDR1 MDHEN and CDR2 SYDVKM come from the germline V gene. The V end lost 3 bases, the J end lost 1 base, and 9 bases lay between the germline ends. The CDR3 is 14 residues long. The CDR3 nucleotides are TGTGCCAGCAGTTTGATGAGGGTTAACTATGGCTACACCTTC. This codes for CASSLMRVNYGYTF.

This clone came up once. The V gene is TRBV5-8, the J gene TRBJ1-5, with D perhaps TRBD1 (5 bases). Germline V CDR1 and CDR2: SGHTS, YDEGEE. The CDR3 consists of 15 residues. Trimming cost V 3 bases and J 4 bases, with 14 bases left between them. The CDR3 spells CASSWGGRGNQPQHF. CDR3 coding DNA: TGTGCCAGCAGCTGGGGGGGACGAGGGAATCAGCCCCAGCATTTT.

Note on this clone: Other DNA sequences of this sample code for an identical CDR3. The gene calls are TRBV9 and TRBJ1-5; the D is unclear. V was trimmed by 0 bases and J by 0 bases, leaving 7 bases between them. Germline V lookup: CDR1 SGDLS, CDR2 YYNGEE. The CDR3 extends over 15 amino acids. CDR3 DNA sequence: TGTGCCAGCAGCGTAGGCGGCAATAGCAATCAGCCCCAGCATTTT. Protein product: CASSVGGNSNQPQHF.

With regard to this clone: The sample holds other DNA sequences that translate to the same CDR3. The CDR3 loop is CASSPGTDTQYF. DNA of the CDR3: TGTGCCAGCAGCCCGGGGACAGATACGCAGTATTTT. The chain carries TRBV7-8 and TRBJ2-3, with D perhaps TRBD2 (5 bases). V was pared by 5 bases and J by 3 bases, with 6 bases between. Germline CDR1 reads SGHVS; CDR2 reads FQNEAQ. The CDR3 spans 12 residues.

The CDR3 reads CASRTGSIHEQYF. CDR3 nucleotides: TGTGCCAGCAGGACAGGGTCAATTCACGAGCAGTACTTC. The chain joins TRBV7-9 to TRBJ2-7; 7 bases fit TRBD1. V was clipped by 6 bases and J by 5 bases; unmatched bases: 7. CDR3 size: 13 residues. Germline CDR1 is SEHNR and CDR2 is FQNEAQ (reference sequence).

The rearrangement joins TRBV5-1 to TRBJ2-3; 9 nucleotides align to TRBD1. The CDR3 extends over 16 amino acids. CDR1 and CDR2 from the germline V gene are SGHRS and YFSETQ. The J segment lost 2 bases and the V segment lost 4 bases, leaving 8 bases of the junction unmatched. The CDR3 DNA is TGCGCCAGCAGCAACAGGGGGCGCGGGTACACAGATACGCAGTATTTT. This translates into CASSNRGRGYTDTQYF.

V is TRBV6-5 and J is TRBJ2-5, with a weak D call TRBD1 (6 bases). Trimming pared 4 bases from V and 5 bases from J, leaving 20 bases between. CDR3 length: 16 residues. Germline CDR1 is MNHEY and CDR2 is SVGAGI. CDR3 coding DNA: TGTGCCAGCAGTTCGGCATTAGGGGGAAGTGTGGAGACCCAGTACTTC. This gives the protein CASSSALGGSVETQYF.

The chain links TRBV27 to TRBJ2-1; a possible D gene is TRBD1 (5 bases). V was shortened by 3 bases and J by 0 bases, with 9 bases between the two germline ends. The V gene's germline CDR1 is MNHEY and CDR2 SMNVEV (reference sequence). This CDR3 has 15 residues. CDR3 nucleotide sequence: TGTGCCAGCAGTTTGGGGCGGACCTCCTACAATGAGCAGTTCTTC. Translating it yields CASSLGRTSYNEQFF.

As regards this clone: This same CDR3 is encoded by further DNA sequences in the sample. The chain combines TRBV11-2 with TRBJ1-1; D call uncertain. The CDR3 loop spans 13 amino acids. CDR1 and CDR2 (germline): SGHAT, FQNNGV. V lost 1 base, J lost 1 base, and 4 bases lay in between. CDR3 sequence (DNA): TGTGCCAGCAGCTTAGGAGCGAACACTGAAGCTTTCTTT. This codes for CASSLGANTEAFF.

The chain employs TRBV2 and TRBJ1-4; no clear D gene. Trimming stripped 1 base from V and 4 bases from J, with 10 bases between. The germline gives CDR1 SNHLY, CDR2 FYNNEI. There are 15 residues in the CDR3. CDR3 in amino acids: CASSEVSTDNEKLFF. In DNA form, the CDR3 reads TGTGCCAGCAGTGAAGTGTCCACGGATAATGAAAAACTGTTTTTT.